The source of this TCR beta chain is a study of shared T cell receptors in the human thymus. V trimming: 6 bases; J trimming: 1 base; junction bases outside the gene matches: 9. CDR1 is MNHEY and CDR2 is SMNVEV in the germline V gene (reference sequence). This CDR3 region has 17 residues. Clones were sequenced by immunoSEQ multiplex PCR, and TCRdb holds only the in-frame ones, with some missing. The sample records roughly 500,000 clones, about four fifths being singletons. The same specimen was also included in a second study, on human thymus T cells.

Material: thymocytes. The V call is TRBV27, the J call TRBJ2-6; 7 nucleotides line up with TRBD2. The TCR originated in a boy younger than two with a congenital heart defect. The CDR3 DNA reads TGTGCCAGCAGCCGACGGGCGGGGGATTCTGGGGCCAACGTCCTGACTTTC. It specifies CASSRRAGDSGANVLTF.